This T cell receptor beta chain was recovered during a study of blood T cell repertoires in COVID-19. Looking at the study overall: Spain, Italy and the United States supplied samples that represented acute and convalescent COVID-19. In each case, the material was cDNA or gDNA derived from T cells, B-cell-depleted T cells, or PBMCs.

Original methodology: Nucleated cell counts were estimated from reference gene primer amplification. The assay was immunoSEQ multiplex PCR, and TCRdb's table has in-frame clones only and misses some. D and trimming were read from the DNA, whereas the V and J calls and clone size are those reported in that table. Among fewer than 85,000 clones listed, about four fifths were seen once. Germline loops: CDR1 SGHAT, CDR2 FQNNGV. The CDR3 runs to 15 residues. The junction had 7 bases not matched to a gene; V was cut back by 4 bases and J by 3 bases. Input material: peripheral blood. This clonotype was obtained from a human donor in a cohort sampled during active COVID-19. The rearrangement links TRBV11-2 to TRBJ1-1; the match to TRBD1 covers 8 bases. The CDR3 here is CASSSWTGLDTEAFF. The CDR3 DNA reads TGTGCCAGCAGCTCTTGGACAGGGTTAGACACTGAAGCTTTCTTT.